This entry concerns a single T cell receptor beta chain. A second PCR of 7 to 11 cycles used a sample-barcoded 5' primer and a J-beta primer mix. TCRdb passed the 5' RACE reads through MiXCR, listing each CDR3 protein once. The profile shows 1,500,000 or so distinct CDR3 sequences, 35% to 45% of them singletons. This specimen belongs to a study of blood T cells in healthy people across ages. The V end was cut by 6 bases, the J end by 0 bases, with 11 bases between. The germline gives CDR1 SQVTM, CDR2 ANQGSEA. The CDR3 runs 13 residues. The chain employs TRBV29-1 and TRBJ1-1; D gene uncertain. This clonotype was sampled from a woman aged 18-29 years in good health. The sequenced material came from blood. The CDR3 DNA reads TGCAGCGTCATTGATGGAATGAACACTGAAGCTTTCTTT. Residues: CSVIDGMNTEAFF. Looking up the rest from reference TRBV29-1 and TRBJ1-1 gives the full variable domain: SAVISQKPSRDICQRGTSLTIQCQVDSQVTMMFWYRQQPGQSLTLIATANQGSEATYESGFVIDKFPISRPNLTFSTLTVSNMSPEDSSIYLCSVIDGMNTEAFFGQGTRLTVV.